Presented here are 26 T cell receptor beta chains from one specimen sequenced in a study of T-cell reconstitution after alpha-beta-depleted transplantation in children. The TCRbeta library was prepared with unique molecular identifiers. In TCRdb, the PCR reads were re-called with MiXCR into one record per CDR3 protein. The data hold fewer than 550,000 distinct CDR3 sequences, with under 13% observed a single time. Source: PBMCs from the stem cell graft donor, taken from the stem cell graft. The origin of the receptors is a human donor who donated a stem cell graft to a child with acute myeloid leukemia.

This clonotype was picked up many times. V and J are TRBV29-1 and TRBJ1-4, with TRBD1 identical over 7 bases. Germline loops: CDR1 SQVTM, CDR2 ANQGSEA. The CDR3 totals 13 residues. V lost 7 bases to trimming and J lost 7 bases; unmatched junction nucleotides: 9. The DNA of the CDR3 is TGCAGCGCTAGAGGGGGCGCGGGTGAAAAACTGTTTTTT. Protein: CSARGGAGEKLFF. Variable domain in full (rest from reference TRBV29-1 and TRBJ1-4): SAVISQKPSRDICQRGTSLTIQCQVDSQVTMMFWYRQQPGQSLTLIATANQGSEATYESGFVIDKFPISRPNLTFSTLTVSNMSPEDSSIYLCSARGGAGEKLFFGSGTQLSVL.

This clonotype occurred many times. The rearrangement uses TRBV20-1 and TRBJ1-1; the match to TRBD1 covers 9 bases. Germline V gene data show CDR1 as DFQATT and CDR2 as SNEGSKA (reference sequence). J lost 0 bases, V lost 5 bases, and 13 bases had no gene match. The CDR3 covers 17 residues. This CDR3 reads CSAEPGTGLLMNTEAFF. CDR3 sequence (DNA): TGCAGTGCTGAGCCCGGGACAGGGCTTTTGATGAACACTGAAGCTTTCTTT.

The chain uses TRBV20-1 and TRBJ2-3; D unresolved. This CDR3 spans 11 amino acids. V lost 5 bases and J lost 6, with 9 bases in between. Germline V gene sequence: CDR1 DFQATT, CDR2 SNEGSKA (reference sequence). In nucleotides, the CDR3 is TGCAGTGCTTGCCCCTATGATACGCAGTATTTT. This sequence encodes CSACPYDTQYF.

This clonotype was counted at least ten times. The chain employs TRBV15 and TRBJ1-2; D ambiguous. In germline, CDR1 is LNHNV, CDR2 YYDKDF (reference sequence). V was shortened by 0 bases and J by 5 bases, with 4 bases between the two germline ends. This CDR3 is 12 amino acids long. Here the CDR3 reads CATSRETYGYTF. CDR3 nucleotide sequence: TGTGCCACCAGCAGAGAAACATATGGCTACACCTTC.

This clonotype has a handful of counts. This chain links TRBV25-1 with TRBJ1-4; D remains ambiguous. CDR1 and CDR2 (germline): MGHDK, SYGVNS. V lost 3 bases and J lost 6, with 14 bases in between. The CDR3 is made up of 15 amino acids. The CDR3 nucleotides read TGTGCCAGCAGTGAGCGACACCTCTCTTATGAAAAACTGTTTTTT. Translation gives CASSERHLSYEKLFF.

The rearrangement uses TRBV3-1 and TRBJ2-6; 7 positions match TRBD1. Germline V gene data show CDR1 as LGHDT and CDR2 as YNNKEL (reference sequence). With 3 bases clipped from V and 2 bases from J, the junction kept 4 bases outside the gene matches. There are 16 residues in the CDR3. Here the CDR3 DNA reads TGTGCCAGCAGCCACCTTACAGGGGCTGGGGCCAACGTCCTGACTTTC. Protein sequence: CASSHLTGAGANVLTF. Full variable domain (outside the CDR3, taken from reference TRBV3-1 and TRBJ2-6): DTAVSQTPKYLVTQMGNDKSIKCEQNLGHDTMYWYKQDSKKFLKIMFSYNNKELIINETVPNRFSPKSPDKAHLNLHINSLELGDSAVYFCASSHLTGAGANVLTFGAGSRLTVL.

The table lists this clonotype with many counts. The chain carries TRBV20-1 and TRBJ1-5; D may be TRBD1 (5 bases). Germline V CDR1 and CDR2: DFQATT, SNEGSKA (reference sequence). This CDR3 has 13 amino acids. Trimming took 6 bases from V and 6 from J, leaving 15 bases between them. The DNA of the CDR3 is TGCAGTGCCCCAATCGAGGGGATTCAGCCCCAGCATTTT. Protein: CSAPIEGIQPQHF.

This clonotype has just a few counts. The chain has TRBV5-1 and TRBJ2-1; D might be TRBD2 (6 bases). CDR1 SGHRS and CDR2 YFSETQ come from the germline V gene. The ends were cut back, 4 bases at V and 0 bases at J, with 17 bases in the middle. The CDR3 extends over 17 amino acids. The CDR3: CASSVTTRSVSYNEQFF. CDR3 nucleotide sequence: TGCGCCAGCAGCGTAACGACTAGATCCGTCTCCTACAATGAGCAGTTCTTC.

This clonotype occurred many times. J is TRBJ2-3 and V is TRBV5-5, with 7 bases that match TRBD1. The CDR3 has 11 amino acids. V lost 4 bases to trimming and J lost 11 bases; unmatched junction nucleotides: 4. Germline CDR1 and CDR2: SGHKS and YYEKEE (reference sequence). Here the CDR3 reads CASSGDRRQYF. As DNA, the CDR3 is TGTGCCAGCAGCGGGGACAGAAGGCAGTATTTT.

The table lists this clonotype with a count of one. The J gene is TRBJ2-7, the V gene TRBV12-3 or TRBV12-4; the D gene is possibly TRBD2 (5 bases). This CDR3 has 15 residues. Trimming cost V 1 base and J 0 bases, with 10 bases left between them. The CDR3 DNA reads as TGTGCCAGCAGTTTAGGGCCTCGGGGCTCCTACGAGCAGTACTTC. This sequence encodes CASSLGPRGSYEQYF.

This clonotype was recorded a few times. J is TRBJ2-2 and V is TRBV10-3; a possible D gene is TRBD2 (5 bases). Germline V gives CDR1 ENHRY, CDR2 SYGVKD. The length of the CDR3 is 14 residues. The V and J ends lost 3 bases and 1 base respectively, with 6 bases between them. CDR3 sequence reads: CAISDSGNTGELFF. As DNA, the CDR3 is TGTGCCATCAGTGACAGCGGGAACACCGGGGAGCTGTTTTTT.

This chain links TRBV25-1 with TRBJ1-3; D remains ambiguous. Germline V lookup: CDR1 MGHDK, CDR2 SYGVNS. V dropped 4 bases and J dropped 0 bases, with 7 bases sitting between them. The CDR3 consists of 14 residues. CDR3: CASSVPGSGNTIYF. The CDR3 DNA follows: TGTGCCAGCAGTGTACCGGGCTCTGGAAACACCATATATTTT.

The chain joins TRBV2 to TRBJ2-1; TRBD1 aligns across 7 bases. CDR1 and CDR2 from the germline V gene are SNHLY and FYNNEI. V was clipped by 6 bases and J by 4 bases; unmatched bases: 9. CDR3 length: 15 amino acids. In nucleotides, the CDR3 is TGTGCCAGCAGAGCTACAGGGGCCGGGTACAATGAGCAGTTCTTC. Its protein is CASRATGAGYNEQFF.

This clonotype was picked up a small number of times. The chain couples TRBV11-1 to TRBJ1-5; D is ambiguous. The CDR3 spans 14 residues. Germline CDR1 and CDR2: SGHAT and FQDESV (reference sequence). The V gene lost 3 bases and the J gene lost 7 bases, with 13 bases spanning the gap. The DNA for the CDR3 is TGTGCCAGCAGCTTTCGGGGATGGGGACAGCCCCAGCATTTT. It yields the protein CASSFRGWGQPQHF.

This clonotype has a count of ten or more. In nucleotides, the CDR3 is TGCGCCAGCAGCTTTATGCTGGTCGACACTGAAGCTTTCTTT. Protein sequence: CASSFMLVDTEAFF. The chain combines TRBV5-1 with TRBJ1-1; the D is unclear. V was trimmed by 2 bases and J by 3 bases, leaving 11 bases between them. This CDR3 contains 14 residues. Germline V gives CDR1 SGHRS, CDR2 YFSETQ.

This clonotype has ten or more counts. The rearrangement uses TRBV10-3 and TRBJ1-1, with 8 nucleotides matching TRBD1. The CDR3 covers 15 residues. CDR1 and CDR2 from the germline V gene are ENHRY and SYGVKD. J gave up 1 base and V 4 bases, and 5 bases lay outside the gene matches. This CDR3 reads CAISASGGANTEAFF. The CDR3 region has the DNA TGTGCCATCAGTGCTTCAGGGGGCGCGAACACTGAAGCTTTCTTT.

The rearrangement links TRBV2 to TRBJ2-1; 12 nucleotides agree with TRBD1. Germline V gene data show CDR1 as SNHLY and CDR2 as FYNNEI. V gave up 5 bases and J gave up 9 bases; unmatched junction bases: 11. The CDR3 runs to 16 residues. CDR3 sequence: CASSSTGQGARSEQFF. The CDR3 DNA follows: TGTGCCAGCAGTTCTACGGGACAGGGGGCGCGGAGTGAGCAGTTCTTC.

The table lists this clonotype with a few counts. The rearrangement uses TRBV20-1 and TRBJ2-3; D is unclear. The germline CDR1 and CDR2 sequences are DFQATT and SNEGSKA (reference sequence). CDR3 size: 12 residues. Trimming cost V 4 bases and J 0 bases, with 5 bases left between them. For the CDR3, the DNA is TGCAGTGCTAAGGACAGCACAGATACGCAGTATTTT. It specifies CSAKDSTDTQYF.

The chain employs TRBV20-1 and TRBJ2-1, with D uncertain. The CDR3 is 10 amino acids. V was clipped by 5 bases and J by 6 bases, with 5 bases between them. From germline, CDR1 is DFQATT and CDR2 SNEGSKA (reference sequence). The CDR3 sequence is CSAAINEQFF. Here the CDR3 DNA reads TGCAGTGCTGCTATCAATGAGCAGTTCTTC.

This clonotype has ten or more counts. The J gene is TRBJ2-3, the V gene TRBV12-3 or TRBV12-4, with 7 bases fitting TRBD2. The CDR3 spans 12 residues. V dropped 5 bases and J dropped 8; count of bases not matched to a gene: 4. The CDR3 DNA follows: TGTGCCAGCAGTCGGGAGGTCCTTACGCAGTATTTT. It encodes CASSREVLTQYF.

The V and J genes are TRBV5-1 and TRBJ2-3; D not resolved. Deletions cut 1 base from V and 0 bases from J, with 6 bases between. Germline V gene sequence: CDR1 SGHRS, CDR2 YFSETQ. The CDR3 length is 14 residues. This chain's CDR3 is CASSLLQSTDTQYF. CDR3 nucleotide sequence: TGCGCCAGCAGCTTGTTACAGAGCACAGATACGCAGTATTTT.

This clonotype was seen many times. The genes are TRBV20-1 and TRBJ2-7; D perhaps matches TRBD2 (6 bases). Germline CDR1 reads DFQATT; CDR2 reads SNEGSKA (reference sequence). The V end was cut by 3 bases, the J end by 5 bases, with 14 bases between. This CDR3 contains 13 residues. CDR3 nucleotides: TGCAGTGCTAGTTGGGGGGACGGGAACGAGCAGTACTTC. It encodes CSASWGDGNEQYF.

This clonotype occurred a few times. The chain links TRBV6-5 to TRBJ2-1; TRBD1 matches at 8 bases. Germline-derived CDR1 and CDR2 are MNHEY and SVGAGI. The CDR3 consists of 13 residues. After removal of 6 bases from V and 8 bases from J, the junction contained 6 bases not matched to a gene. CDR3 in amino acids: CASSHRGFDEQFF. DNA for the CDR3: TGTGCCAGCAGCCACAGGGGGTTCGATGAGCAGTTCTTC.

This clonotype was seen repeatedly, ten times or more. V is TRBV7-2 and J is TRBJ1-6, with 7 bases identical to TRBD1. CDR3 length: 14 amino acids. Germline values: CDR1 SGHTA, CDR2 FQGNSA. V shed 3 bases and J 6 bases; nucleotides not matched to a gene: 2. The chain's CDR3 is CASSLTGFNSPLHF. The CDR3 DNA follows: TGTGCCAGCAGCTTGACAGGGTTTAATTCACCCCTCCACTTT.

This rearrangement joins TRBV7-2 to TRBJ2-1; 8 nucleotides line up with TRBD2. Germline CDR1 SGHTA, CDR2 FQGNSA. The CDR3 totals 15 residues. V was clipped by 4 bases and J by 6 bases; unmatched bases: 8. CDR3 in DNA: TGTGCCAGCAGCTCAGAGCGGGAGTGGGGCAATGAGCAGTTCTTC. This sequence encodes CASSSEREWGNEQFF.

The CDR3 sequence is CASSSFGTNNEQFF. CDR3 nucleotide sequence: TGTGCCAGCAGTTCGTTCGGGACTAACAATGAGCAGTTCTTC. The rearrangement uses TRBV12-3 or TRBV12-4 and TRBJ2-1, with 7 bases identical to TRBD2. The CDR3 length is 14 residues. V dropped 4 bases and J dropped 5; count of bases not matched to a gene: 5.